Given below is one T cell receptor (beta chain) in context. Its specificity is unknown. This sample stems from a study of Ad26.COV2.S vaccination and SARS-CoV-2 variants. Across the study: Trial arm assignment for the donor was COV1001 Ad26.COV2.S.

General observations from the study: Greater spike-specific TCR breadth was seen in vaccine recipients than in placebo recipients.

Treatment specified: around 19 received Ad26.COV2.S at low or high dose, single or two shots; roughly five received placebo; per-sample allocation not given. Day 63 after the first vaccine or placebo injection was the time point for sampling. SARS-CoV-2 spike from the Wuhan strain was encoded by the vaccine, an Ad26 vector. The V end lost 5 bases, the J end lost 3 bases, and 12 bases lay between the germline ends. CDR3 length: 14 residues. From germline, CDR1 is MNHEY and CDR2 SMNVEV (reference sequence). This table comes from immunoSEQ multiplex PCR, and its TCRdb copy is limited to in-frame clones, with some not included. Of fewer than 800,000 clones listed, 89% are singletons.

This specimen was peripheral blood, taken in a trial of Ad26.COV2.S vaccine versus placebo. This receptor was identified in a person between 18 and 65 years old who received the Ad26.COV2.S COVID-19 vaccine or a placebo. V usage is TRBV27 and J usage is TRBJ2-3; the D gene is possibly TRBD1 (6 bases). CDR3 nucleotide sequence: TGTGCCAGCAGTCCATGGACAGAAACAGATACGCAGTATTTT. It yields the protein CASSPWTETDTQYF.